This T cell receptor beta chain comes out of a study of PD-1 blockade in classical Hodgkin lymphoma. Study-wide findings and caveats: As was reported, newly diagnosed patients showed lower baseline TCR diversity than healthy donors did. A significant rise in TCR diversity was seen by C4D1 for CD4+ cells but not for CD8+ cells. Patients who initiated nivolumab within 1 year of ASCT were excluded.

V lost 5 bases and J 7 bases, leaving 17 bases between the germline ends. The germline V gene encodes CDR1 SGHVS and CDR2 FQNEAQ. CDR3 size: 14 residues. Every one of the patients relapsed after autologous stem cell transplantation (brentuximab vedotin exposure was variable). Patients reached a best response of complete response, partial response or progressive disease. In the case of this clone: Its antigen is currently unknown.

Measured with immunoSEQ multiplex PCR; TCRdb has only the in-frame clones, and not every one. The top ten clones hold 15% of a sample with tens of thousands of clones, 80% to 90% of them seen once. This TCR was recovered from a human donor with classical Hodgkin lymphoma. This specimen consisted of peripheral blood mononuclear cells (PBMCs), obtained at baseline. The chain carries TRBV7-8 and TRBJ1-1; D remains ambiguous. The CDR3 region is CASSPRGVQGEAFF. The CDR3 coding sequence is TGTGCCAGCAGCCCCCGCGGGGTCCAAGGTGAAGCTTTCTTT.